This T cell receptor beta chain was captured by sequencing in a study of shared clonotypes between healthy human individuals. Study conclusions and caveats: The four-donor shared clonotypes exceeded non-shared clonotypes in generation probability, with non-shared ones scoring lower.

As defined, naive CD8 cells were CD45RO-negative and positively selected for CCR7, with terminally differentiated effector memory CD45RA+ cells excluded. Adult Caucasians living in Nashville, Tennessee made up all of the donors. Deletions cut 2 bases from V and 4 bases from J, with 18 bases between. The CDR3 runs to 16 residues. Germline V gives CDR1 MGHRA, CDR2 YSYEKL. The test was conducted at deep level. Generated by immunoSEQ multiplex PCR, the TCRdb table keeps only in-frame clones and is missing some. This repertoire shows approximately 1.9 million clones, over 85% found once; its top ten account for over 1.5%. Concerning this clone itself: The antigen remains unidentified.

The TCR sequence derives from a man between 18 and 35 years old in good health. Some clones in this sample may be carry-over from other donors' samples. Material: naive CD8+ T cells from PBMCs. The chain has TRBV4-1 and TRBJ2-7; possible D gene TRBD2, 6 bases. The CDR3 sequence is CASSQTPAEGLYEQYF. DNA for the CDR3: TGCGCCAGCAGCCAAACCCCGGCGGAGGGGCTATACGAGCAGTACTTC.